This T cell receptor (beta chain) was identified in a study of molecular identifiers for immune sequencing clone quantification. Whole-study results and caveats: A shared barcode on identical TCR molecules could lead to underestimated sizes for highly expanded clones. Effector cells had over 99% of their molecules in clones above 20 RNA copies, while naive cells had under 1%.

Bulk libraries came from a prior protocol with listed TCR primers. TCRdb re-called the PCR reads through MiXCR, storing one row per CDR3 protein. Of approximately 550,000 distinct CDR3 sequences detected, under 30% appear once; the ten largest clones hold 0.76%. The germline CDR1 and CDR2 sequences are SQVTM and ANQGSEA. The V segment lost 0 bases and the J segment 9 bases; nucleotides outside the gene matches: 6. The CDR3 runs to 13 residues. As to this clonotype: The antigen is unknown. It may be a read error: a sequence one base away is much more abundant.

The sequencing sample was made of naive CD8+ T cells from blood, with Jurkat cell RNA spiked in. Subset given: FACS-sorted CD8+CD4-CCR7+CD45RA+ naive T cells. The chain joins TRBV29-1 to TRBJ2-7; 9 positions match TRBD1. This receptor was obtained from a human donor in good health. Some libraries in this study had Jurkat cell RNA spiked in. The DNA of the CDR3 is TGCAGCGTTGAAGAAGGGACAGGGAGCGGGCAGTACTTC. Its protein product is CSVEEGTGSGQYF.